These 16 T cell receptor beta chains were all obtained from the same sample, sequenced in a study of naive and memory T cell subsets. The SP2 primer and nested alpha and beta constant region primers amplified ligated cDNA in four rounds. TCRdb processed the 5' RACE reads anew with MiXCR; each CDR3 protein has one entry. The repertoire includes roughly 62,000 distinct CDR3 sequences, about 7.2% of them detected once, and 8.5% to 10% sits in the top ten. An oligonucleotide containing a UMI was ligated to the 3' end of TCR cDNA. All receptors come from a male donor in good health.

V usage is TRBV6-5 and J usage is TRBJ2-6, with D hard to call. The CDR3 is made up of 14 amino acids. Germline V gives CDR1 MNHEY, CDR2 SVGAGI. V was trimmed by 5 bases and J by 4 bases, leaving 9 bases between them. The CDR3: CASSRMTGANVLTF. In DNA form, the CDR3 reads TGTGCCAGCAGTCGAATGACAGGGGCCAACGTCCTGACTTTC.

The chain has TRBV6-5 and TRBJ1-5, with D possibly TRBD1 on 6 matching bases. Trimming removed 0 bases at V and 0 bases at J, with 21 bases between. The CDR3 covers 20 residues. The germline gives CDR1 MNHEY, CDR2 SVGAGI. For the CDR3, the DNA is TGTGCCAGCAGTTACTCCCTCCGAATCAGGGGCGCCCATAGCAATCAGCCCCAGCATTTT. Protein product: CASSYSLRIRGAHSNQPQHF.

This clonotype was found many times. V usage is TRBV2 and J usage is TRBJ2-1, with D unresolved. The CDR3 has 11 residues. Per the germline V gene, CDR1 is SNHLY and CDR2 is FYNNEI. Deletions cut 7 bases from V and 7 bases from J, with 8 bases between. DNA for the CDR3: TGTGCCAGCAAAGGAATTAATGAGCAGTTCTTC. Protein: CASKGINEQFF.

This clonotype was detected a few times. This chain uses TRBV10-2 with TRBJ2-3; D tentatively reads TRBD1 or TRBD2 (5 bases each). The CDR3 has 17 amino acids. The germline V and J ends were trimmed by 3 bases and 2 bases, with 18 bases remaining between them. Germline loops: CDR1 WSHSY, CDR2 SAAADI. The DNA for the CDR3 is TGCGCCAGCAGTGACACAGGACTTCTTCGGCCCACAGATACGCAGTATTTT. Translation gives CASSDTGLLRPTDTQYF.

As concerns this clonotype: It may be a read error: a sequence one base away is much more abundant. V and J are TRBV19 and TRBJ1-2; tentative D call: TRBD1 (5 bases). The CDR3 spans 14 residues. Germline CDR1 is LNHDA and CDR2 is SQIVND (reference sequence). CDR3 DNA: TGTGCCAGTAGTATGGGGGACTTACGCTATGACTACACCTTC. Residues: CASSMGDLRYDYTF. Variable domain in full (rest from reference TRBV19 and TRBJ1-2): DGGITQSPKYLFRKEGQNVTLSCEQNLNHDAMYWYRQDPGQGLRLIYYSQIVNDFQKGDIAEGYSVSREKKESFPLTVTSAQKNPTAFYLCASSMGDLRYDYTFGSGTRLTVV.

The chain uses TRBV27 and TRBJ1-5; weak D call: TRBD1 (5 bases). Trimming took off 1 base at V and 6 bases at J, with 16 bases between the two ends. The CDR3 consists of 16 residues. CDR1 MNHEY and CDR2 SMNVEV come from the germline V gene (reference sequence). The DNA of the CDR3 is TGTGCCAGCAGTTTATTGGGGCCGGTAGTGGGTCAGCCCCAGCATTTT. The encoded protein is CASSLLGPVVGQPQHF.

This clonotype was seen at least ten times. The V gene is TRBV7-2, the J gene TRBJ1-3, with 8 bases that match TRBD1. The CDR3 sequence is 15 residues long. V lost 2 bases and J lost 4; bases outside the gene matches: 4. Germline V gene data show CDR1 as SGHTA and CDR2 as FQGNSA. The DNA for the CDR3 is TGTGCCAGCAGCTTACAGGGGGCGTCAGGAAACACCATATATTTT. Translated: CASSLQGASGNTIYF.

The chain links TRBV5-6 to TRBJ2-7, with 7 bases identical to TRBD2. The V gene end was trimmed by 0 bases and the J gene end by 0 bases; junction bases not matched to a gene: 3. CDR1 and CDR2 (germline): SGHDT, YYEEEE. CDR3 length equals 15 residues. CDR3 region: CASSLVPGGSYEQYF. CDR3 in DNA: TGTGCCAGCAGCTTGGTGCCGGGGGGCTCCTACGAGCAGTACTTC.

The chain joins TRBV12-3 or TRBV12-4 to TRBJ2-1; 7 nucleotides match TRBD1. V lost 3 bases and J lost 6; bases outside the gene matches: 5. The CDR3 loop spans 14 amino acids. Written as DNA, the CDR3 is TGTGCCAGCAGTTTTCAACAGGGGACCAATGAGCAGTTCTTC. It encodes CASSFQQGTNEQFF.

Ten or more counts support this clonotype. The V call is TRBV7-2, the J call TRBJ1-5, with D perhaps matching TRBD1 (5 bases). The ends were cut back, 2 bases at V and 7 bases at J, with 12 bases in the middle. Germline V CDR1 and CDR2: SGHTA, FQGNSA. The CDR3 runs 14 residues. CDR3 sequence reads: CASSLSGLGQPQHF. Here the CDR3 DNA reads TGTGCCAGCAGCTTATCAGGGTTGGGACAGCCCCAGCATTTT.

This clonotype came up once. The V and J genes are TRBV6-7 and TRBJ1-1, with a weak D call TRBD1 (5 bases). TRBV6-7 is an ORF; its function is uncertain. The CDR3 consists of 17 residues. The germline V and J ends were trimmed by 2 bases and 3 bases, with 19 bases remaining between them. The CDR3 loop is CASSYPSPVGQDTEAFF. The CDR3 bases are TGTGCCAGCAGTTACCCCTCCCCGGTGGGGCAGGACACTGAAGCTTTCTTT.

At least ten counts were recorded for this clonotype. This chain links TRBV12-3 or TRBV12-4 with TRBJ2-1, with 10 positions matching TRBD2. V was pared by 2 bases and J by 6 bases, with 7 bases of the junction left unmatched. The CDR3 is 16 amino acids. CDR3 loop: CASSLPRTSGSNEQFF. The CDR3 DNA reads TGTGCCAGCAGTTTACCCCGGACTAGCGGATCCAATGAGCAGTTCTTC.

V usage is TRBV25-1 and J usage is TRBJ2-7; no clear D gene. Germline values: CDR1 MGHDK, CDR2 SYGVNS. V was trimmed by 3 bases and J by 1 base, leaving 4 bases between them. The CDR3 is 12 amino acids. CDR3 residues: CASSDLSYEQYF. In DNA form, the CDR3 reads TGTGCCAGCAGTGACTTGTCCTACGAGCAGTACTTC.

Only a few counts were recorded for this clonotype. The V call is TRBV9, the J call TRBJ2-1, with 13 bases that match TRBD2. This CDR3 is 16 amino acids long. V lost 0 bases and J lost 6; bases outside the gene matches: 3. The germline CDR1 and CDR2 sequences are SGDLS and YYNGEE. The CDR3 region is CASSVAGLAGVNEQFF. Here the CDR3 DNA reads TGTGCCAGCAGCGTAGCTGGACTAGCGGGAGTCAATGAGCAGTTCTTC.

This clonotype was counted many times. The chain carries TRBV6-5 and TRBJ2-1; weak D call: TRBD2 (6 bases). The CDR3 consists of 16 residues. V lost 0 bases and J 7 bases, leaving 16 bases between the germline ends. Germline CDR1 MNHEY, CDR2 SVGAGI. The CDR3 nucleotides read TGTGCCAGCAGTTACTCTGCGGGATGGCCTCTGAATGAGCAGTTCTTC. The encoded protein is CASSYSAGWPLNEQFF.

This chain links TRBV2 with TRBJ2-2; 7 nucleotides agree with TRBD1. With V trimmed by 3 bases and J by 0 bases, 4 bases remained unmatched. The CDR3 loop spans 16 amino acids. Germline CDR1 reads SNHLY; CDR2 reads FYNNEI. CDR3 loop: CASSDSGTANTGELFF. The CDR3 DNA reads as TGTGCCAGCAGTGACTCCGGGACAGCGAACACCGGGGAGCTGTTTTTT. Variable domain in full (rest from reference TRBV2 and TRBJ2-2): EPEVTQTPSHQVTQMGQEVILRCVPISNHLYFYWYRQILGQKVEFLVSFYNNEISEKSEIFDDQFSVERPDGSNFTLKIRSTKLEDSAMYFCASSDSGTANTGELFFGEGSRLTVL.